The 15 T cell receptor beta chains in this list originate from one sample, sequenced in a study of CD8 T cells in ankylosing spondylitis. Antigens for these TCRs are unknown. Findings and caveats of the study: What seemed typical of ankylosing spondylitis blood was a TCR beta motif built from fewer than ten highly homologous variants.

Each CDR3 protein gets one entry after TCRdb re-called the 5' RACE reads with MiXCR. The table shows around 490,000 distinct CDR3 sequences, with about 5% occurring only once. The sample consisted of blood, either unsorted or a sorted T cell fraction (not recorded which). The receptor source for this set is a male donor with ankylosing spondylitis.

The chain links TRBV5-6 to TRBJ1-1; maybe TRBD1 (5 bases). From germline, CDR1 is SGHDT and CDR2 YYEEEE. The germline V and J ends were trimmed by 4 bases and 1 base, with 11 bases remaining between them. The CDR3 has 14 amino acids. The CDR3 DNA follows: TGTGCCAGCAGCACCGGGGCCAGGAACACTGAAGCTTTCTTT. It codes for CASSTGARNTEAFF.

This clonotype was recorded at least ten times. The genes are TRBV28 and TRBJ2-7; 9 nucleotides match TRBD1. The trim removed 7 bases at V and 7 bases at J, leaving 11 bases unmatched. The CDR3 loop spans 14 amino acids. Germline CDR1 MDHEN, CDR2 SYDVKM. CDR3 DNA sequence: TGTGCCAGCAACAAGGGACAGGGTCGGAAAGAGCAGTACTTC. Its translation is CASNKGQGRKEQYF.

In this sample, this clonotype turned up many times. This sequence joins TRBV12-3 or TRBV12-4 and TRBJ2-3; D uncertain. The germline V and J ends were trimmed by 4 bases and 3 bases, with 11 bases remaining between them. The CDR3 is made up of 14 amino acids. The CDR3 DNA is TGTGCCAGCAGTTCCTCGATCCCGACAGATACGCAGTATTTT. Residues: CASSSSIPTDTQYF.

The V gene is TRBV7-2, the J gene TRBJ1-1; 8 nucleotides align to TRBD1. Germline CDR1 reads SGHTA; CDR2 reads FQGNSA. J gave up 7 bases and V 4 bases, and 5 bases lay outside the gene matches. The CDR3 consists of 13 residues. CDR3 sequence (DNA): TGTGCCAGCAGCTCCCGGACAGGGCTTGAAGCTTTCTTT. Encoded protein: CASSSRTGLEAFF.

Worth noting for this clonotype: Since a much larger clone is just one base distant, this may be a read error. The V gene is TRBV7-2, the J gene TRBJ1-6; possibly TRBD1 for D (5 bases). This CDR3 has 15 residues. The germline V gene encodes CDR1 SGHTA and CDR2 FQGNSA. The CDR3 region is CASSIQGGSNSTLHF. CDR3 sequence (DNA): TGTGCCAGCAGCATCCAGGGAGGCTCGAATTCAACCCTCCACTTT.

Ten or more counts support this clonotype. The rearrangement uses TRBV5-6 and TRBJ2-3, with 7 nucleotides matching TRBD1. The CDR3 consists of 13 residues. The ends lost 2 bases at V and 7 bases at J; junction bases unmatched: 4. Per germline, CDR1 SGHDT and CDR2 YYEEEE. The CDR3 coding sequence is TGTGCCAGCAGCTTTACAGGGGCCAATACGCAGTATTTT. As protein: CASSFTGANTQYF.

This clonotype was found many times. This chain joins TRBV7-9 and TRBJ1-1, with TRBD1 matching over 11 bases. The CDR3 is 17 residues long. Germline V gene sequence: CDR1 SEHNR, CDR2 FQNEAQ (reference sequence). J lost 4 bases, V lost 5 bases, and 12 bases had no gene match. The CDR3 loop is CASSQRTGTGGGTEAFF. The DNA of the CDR3 is TGTGCCAGCAGCCAGAGAACCGGGACAGGGGGGGGCACTGAAGCTTTCTTT.

This clonotype was counted ten times or more. The chain combines TRBV7-9 with TRBJ2-7, with a weak D call TRBD1 (6 bases). This CDR3 is built from 15 residues. V shed 2 bases and J shed 2 bases, with 13 bases lying between them. The V gene's germline CDR1 is SEHNR and CDR2 FQNEAQ (reference sequence). Written as DNA, the CDR3 is TGTGCCAGCAGCTTACACCAACAGGGCACCTACGAGCAGTACTTC. Protein product: CASSLHQQGTYEQYF.

This clonotype was seen many times. The chain carries TRBV5-1 and TRBJ2-1; D is possibly TRBD1 (6 bases). Per germline, CDR1 SGHRS and CDR2 YFSETQ. V lost 0 bases to trimming and J lost 5 bases, with 12 bases between them. The CDR3 runs 15 residues. CDR3 nucleotide sequence: TGCGCCAGCAGCTTGGGTTGGGGGCTGGACAATGAGCAGTTCTTC. Residues: CASSLGWGLDNEQFF. The entire variable domain, with the rest obtained from reference TRBV5-1 and TRBJ2-1, is as follows: KAGVTQTPRYLIKTRGQQVTLSCSPISGHRSVSWYQQTPGQGLQFLFEYFSETQRNKGNFPGRFSGRQFSNSRSEMNVSTLELGDSALYLCASSLGWGLDNEQFFGPGTRLTVL.

This clonotype showed up just a few times. The V gene is TRBV12-3 or TRBV12-4, the J gene TRBJ2-6; possibly TRBD1 for D (6 bases). This CDR3 is 15 amino acids long. V lost 5 bases and J lost 7, with 15 bases in between. The CDR3: CASSPTGLVANVLTF. CDR3 sequence (DNA): TGTGCCAGCAGTCCTACAGGGCTCGTAGCCAACGTCCTGACTTTC.

The chain has TRBV12-3 or TRBV12-4 and TRBJ2-1; 8 bases fit TRBD1. This CDR3 region has 15 residues. Unmatched junction bases numbered 13, after V lost 5 bases and J lost 10 bases. The CDR3 loop is CASSLGQGRREEQFF. CDR3 DNA sequence: TGTGCCAGCAGTCTAGGACAGGGTAGGAGGGAAGAGCAGTTCTTC.

This clonotype occurred many times. J is TRBJ1-5 and V is TRBV5-6, with 9 positions matching TRBD1. The germline CDR1 and CDR2 sequences are SGHDT and YYEEEE. The V segment lost 3 bases and the J segment 4 bases; nucleotides outside the gene matches: 5. The CDR3 spans 15 residues. Here the CDR3 reads CASSSWDRENQPQHF. CDR3 nucleotide sequence: TGTGCCAGCAGCTCTTGGGACAGGGAGAATCAGCCCCAGCATTTT.

This clonotype was found many times. CDR3 in DNA: TGTGCCAGCAGCACCGACAGTATTGAAGCTTTCTTT. It specifies CASSTDSIEAFF. J is TRBJ1-1 and V is TRBV11-2; a possible D gene is TRBD1 (5 bases). CDR1 is SGHAT, CDR2 FQNNGV, per germline. The CDR3 is 12 residues long. Trimming took 5 bases from V and 7 from J, leaving 11 bases between them.

This clonotype was detected a few times. The rearrangement links TRBV7-9 to TRBJ2-3; 7 bases fit TRBD1. After removal of 5 bases from V and 5 bases from J, the junction contained 10 bases not matched to a gene. There are 15 residues in the CDR3. Germline CDR1 reads SEHNR; CDR2 reads FQNEAQ (reference sequence). This chain's CDR3 is CASSVGQAPGDTQYF. CDR3 sequence (DNA): TGTGCCAGCAGCGTCGGACAGGCCCCGGGAGATACGCAGTATTTT.

This clonotype was seen many times. The CDR3 here is CASSQEKRGGADTQYF. The DNA for the CDR3 is TGCGCCAGCAGCCAAGAAAAGCGGGGGGGCGCAGATACGCAGTATTTT. The chain links TRBV4-3 to TRBJ2-3, with 10 bases fitting TRBD2. V shed 0 bases and J 4 bases; nucleotides not matched to a gene: 4. Germline loops: CDR1 LGHNA, CDR2 YSLEER. This CDR3 region has 16 residues.